Listed below are T cell receptor beta chains from one sample, sequenced in a study of early T cells in non-severe SARS-CoV-2 infection. TCRdb fed the 5' RACE reads into MiXCR, producing one record per CDR3 protein. The table shows about 77,000 distinct CDR3 sequences, with over 9% occurring only once. The sample taken for sequencing was whole blood. These receptors were collected from an adult who was a healthcare worker with PCR-confirmed SARS-CoV-2 infection or an uninfected control (not recorded which). Each CDR3 is given with its conserved first and last residue. A D gene is named only where the DNA matches it firmly. Not all rows give a size; the values are once, few, many and, for expanded clones, a class.

D,J,size,V,CDR3,DNA
TRBD2,TRBJ2-2,.,TRBV28,CASSSGTSGILNTGELFF,TGTGCCAGCAGCTCAGGGACTAGCGGGATCCTGAACACCGGGGAGCTGTTTTTT
.,TRBJ2-2,.,TRBV20-1,CSASRQVNTGELFF,TGCAGTGCTAGCCGACAGGTTAACACCGGGGAGCTGTTTTTT
.,TRBJ1-6,many,TRBV19,CATGSSYNSPLHF,TGTGCCACCGGAAGCTCCTATAATTCACCCCTCCACTTT
.,TRBJ1-5,.,TRBV28,CASWEQGGFQPQHF,TGTGCCAGTTGGGAACAGGGAGGGTTTCAGCCCCAGCATTTT
.,TRBJ1-1,few,TRBV5-6,CASTPPGQEANTEAFF,TGTGCCAGCACTCCCCCGGGCCAGGAGGCGAACACTGAAGCTTTCTTT
TRBD2,TRBJ2-1,many,TRBV5-1,CASSLAPLAGPYNEQFF,TGCGCCAGCAGCTTGGCCCCCCTAGCGGGGCCTTACAATGAGCAGTTCTTC
.,TRBJ1-3,many,TRBV9,CASSVTDSGNTIYF,TGTGCCAGCAGCGTAACGGACTCTGGAAACACCATATATTTT
.,TRBJ2-7,few,TRBV20-1,CSARDPRSTTYEQYF,TGCAGTGCTAGAGACCCGAGGAGTACGACCTACGAGCAGTACTTC
TRBD2,TRBJ2-2,few,TRBV11-2,CASRISGSALGTGELFF,TGTGCCAGCAGGATAAGCGGGAGCGCATTGGGGACCGGGGAGCTGTTTTTT
TRBD1,TRBJ2-6,few,TRBV30,CAWTQGAQGANVLTF,TGTGCCTGGACCCAGGGGGCGCAAGGGGCCAACGTCCTGACTTTC
TRBD2,TRBJ2-1,few,TRBV2,CASSLRTSGRNEQFF,TGTGCCAGCAGTTTAAGGACTAGCGGGAGGAATGAGCAGTTCTTC
.,TRBJ2-1,many,TRBV5-1,CASSLGGAEPNEQFF,TGCGCCAGCAGCTTGGGAGGGGCAGAACCAAATGAGCAGTTCTTC
.,TRBJ2-2,few,TRBV5-4,CASSGGRRTGELFF,TGTGCCAGCAGCGGTGGACGGAGGACCGGGGAGCTGTTTTTT
.,TRBJ1-2,many,TRBV20-1,CSASDQPAGYTF,TGCAGTGCCTCTGACCAGCCTGCCGGCTACACCTTC
TRBD2,TRBJ2-2,many,TRBV15,CATSRDLLAVNTGELFF,TGTGCCACCAGCAGAGACCTACTAGCGGTGAACACCGGGGAGCTGTTTTTT
.,TRBJ1-1,.,TRBV3-1,CASSQGQFSEAFF,TGTGCCAGCAGCCAAGGTCAGTTTTCTGAAGCTTTCTTT
.,TRBJ2-5,many,TRBV21-1,CASSTSAAMLLETQYF,TGTGCCAGCAGCACATCCGCGGCTATGTTATTAGAGACCCAGTACTTC
TRBD2,TRBJ2-5,.,TRBV15,CATQATSGTIQETQYF,TGTGCCACTCAAGCGACTAGCGGGACGATCCAAGAGACCCAGTACTTC
.,TRBJ1-5,.,TRBV12-3/TRBV12-4,CASSKDTYQPQHF,TGTGCCAGCAGCAAGGACACATATCAGCCCCAGCATTTT
.,TRBJ2-2,many,TRBV27,CASRGLAENTGELFF,TGTGCCAGTAGGGGTTTAGCGGAAAACACCGGGGAGCTGTTTTTT
TRBD1,TRBJ2-7,few,TRBV7-8,CASSFGDRYEQYF,TGTGCCAGCAGCTTCGGGGACAGGTACGAGCAGTACTTC
.,TRBJ2-7,many,TRBV7-2,CASSLIPSGSYEQYF,TGTGCCAGCAGCTTAATCCCCTCAGGGAGCTACGAGCAGTACTTC
.,TRBJ2-2,.,TRBV12-3/TRBV12-4,CASSSQEVGELFF,TGTGCCAGCAGTTCACAGGAGGTCGGGGAGCTGTTTTTT
.,TRBJ2-3,many,TRBV10-3,CAVSPSSTDTQYF,TGTGCCGTTTCACCTTCTAGCACAGATACGCAGTATTTT
.,TRBJ2-2,many,TRBV28,CASSLSLVVEGGELFF,TGTGCCAGCAGTTTATCCCTGGTTGTCGAGGGCGGGGAGCTGTTTTTT
TRBD1,TRBJ2-3,many,TRBV4-2,CASSQPQGAEDTQYF,TGTGCCAGCAGCCAACCTCAGGGGGCTGAAGATACGCAGTATTTT
TRBD2,TRBJ2-1,few,TRBV6-1,CASLAGEYNEQFF,TGTGCCAGTCTAGCGGGGGAATACAATGAGCAGTTCTTC
.,TRBJ2-1,few,TRBV24-1,CATSVPVAGHDEQFF,TGTGCCACCAGTGTCCCTGTGGCGGGCCACGATGAGCAGTTCTTC